These T cell receptor beta chains were read from a single sample in a study of early T cells in non-severe SARS-CoV-2 infection. TCRdb reprocessed the 5' RACE reads with MiXCR, giving one entry per CDR3 protein. This sample has fewer than 55,000 distinct CDR3 sequences, with 11% found just once. The sequenced material came from whole blood. Every receptor here comes from an adult who was a healthcare worker with PCR-confirmed SARS-CoV-2 infection or an uninfected control (not recorded which). The CDR3 runs from the conserved cysteine through the conserved F or W. Fields, in order: V gene, D gene, clone size, J gene, CDR3 protein, CDR3 DNA. D genes are given only for firm matches. Clone size is stated in some rows and not others, as once, few, many or a class when expanded.

TRBV29-1	TRBD1	NA	TRBJ2-2	CSVAKGAFDGELFF	TGCAGCGTTGCTAAGGGGGCGTTTGACGGGGAGCTGTTTTTT
TRBV18	NA	many	TRBJ2-3	CASSPSLDRTDTQYF	TGTGCCAGCTCACCTTCTCTCGATCGCACAGATACGCAGTATTTT
TRBV6-1	NA	many	TRBJ2-1	CASNPRLPYNEQFF	TGTGCCAGCAATCCCAGACTCCCCTACAATGAGCAGTTCTTC
TRBV28	NA	medium-sized	TRBJ1-2	CASIGLDGYTF	TGTGCCAGCATTGGCCTTGATGGCTACACCTTC
TRBV9	TRBD1	NA	TRBJ2-1	CASSLDRGRNEQFF	TGTGCCAGCAGCTTGGACAGGGGGCGGAATGAGCAGTTCTTC
TRBV7-3	NA	many	TRBJ2-2	CASSPPEGSMLYGELFF	TGTGCCAGCAGCCCCCCAGAGGGGTCGATGCTTTACGGGGAGCTGTTTTTT
TRBV7-2	TRBD1	NA	TRBJ2-5	CASSSDRGETQYF	TGTGCCAGCAGTTCGGACAGGGGAGAGACCCAGTACTTC
TRBV7-8	NA	few	TRBJ2-1	CASSLFVGTPTNNEQFF	TGTGCCAGCAGCTTATTCGTGGGCACCCCAACCAACAATGAGCAGTTCTTC
TRBV28	NA	many	TRBJ2-7	CASREGSIRYEQYF	TGTGCCAGCAGGGAGGGGAGTATAAGGTACGAGCAGTACTTC
TRBV29-1	TRBD2	many	TRBJ2-1	CSVAGGGASGENEQFF	TGCAGCGTTGCGGGCGGCGGGGCTAGCGGGGAGAATGAGCAGTTCTTC
TRBV29-1	NA	many	TRBJ2-1	CSVEGRRSYNEQFF	TGCAGCGTTGAGGGGAGGAGGTCCTACAATGAGCAGTTCTTC
TRBV4-1	NA	NA	TRBJ2-7	CASSLGASPYEQYF	TGCGCCAGCAGTCTAGGCGCTTCCCCTTACGAGCAGTACTTC
TRBV2	NA	NA	TRBJ1-6	CASSTDRRVSPLHF	TGTGCCAGCAGCACGGACCGCCGGGTTTCACCCCTCCACTTT